These 10 T cell receptor beta chains were sequenced from one sample in a study of CD8 T cells in ankylosing spondylitis. TCRdb itself ran the 5' RACE reads through MiXCR, one entry per CDR3 protein. This sample has about 36,000 distinct CDR3 sequences, with around an eighth found just once. The sample consisted of synovial fluid, either unsorted or a sorted T cell fraction (not recorded which). The receptors stem from a male donor with ankylosing spondylitis.

This clonotype was counted only a few times. The V gene is TRBV6-5, the J gene TRBJ1-1; D call uncertain. Germline CDR1 is MNHEY and CDR2 is SVGAGI. This CDR3 spans 14 amino acids. V was trimmed by 2 bases and J by 0 bases, leaving 7 bases between them. This CDR3 is CASSYRRLNTEAFF. The CDR3 DNA reads TGTGCCAGCAGTTACAGGCGGCTGAACACTGAAGCTTTCTTT.

Worth noting for this clonotype: Germline and junction disagree at one end, which may indicate a read error. The chain couples TRBV7-9 to TRBJ2-3; 10 positions match TRBD2. Germline CDR1 reads SEHNR; CDR2 reads FQNEAQ (reference sequence). The length of the CDR3 is 17 residues. The CDR3 loop is CASSLAGAYHFTDTQYF. The CDR3 bases are TGTGCCAGCAGCCTAGCGGGGGCCTACCATTTCACAGATACGCAGTATTTT.

V gene TRBV14 combines with J gene TRBJ2-1; D is perhaps TRBD1 or TRBD2 (5 bases each). Germline CDR1 reads SGHDN; CDR2 reads FVKESK. Trimming shortened V by 4 bases and J by 14 bases, and 15 bases separated the two germline ends. This CDR3 spans 12 amino acids. The CDR3 spells CASSLRGVWEFF. In nucleotides, the CDR3 is TGTGCCAGCAGCCTCAGAGGGGTTTGGGAGTTCTTC.

This clonotype turned up a few times. The gene calls are TRBV19 and TRBJ2-1, with D perhaps being TRBD1 or TRBD2 (6 bases each). Trimming took 10 bases from V and 4 from J, leaving 20 bases between them. This CDR3 is 15 amino acids long. Germline V lookup: CDR1 LNHDA, CDR2 SQIVND (reference sequence). The CDR3, as DNA: TGTGCCACCGATTTAGGGGGAGGTGGGTACAATGAGCAGTTCTTC. It translates to CATDLGGGGYNEQFF.

This clonotype is labeled medium-sized. The genes are TRBV4-3 and TRBJ2-6; weak D call: TRBD1 (6 bases). The V gene's germline CDR1 is LGHNA and CDR2 YSLEER. The CDR3 contains 16 residues. Trimming stripped 0 bases from V and 4 bases from J, with 10 bases between. Here the CDR3 reads CASSQDQGTGANVLTF. In nucleotides, the CDR3 is TGCGCCAGCAGCCAAGATCAGGGGACGGGGGCCAACGTCCTGACTTTC.

This clonotype was counted once. This chain connects TRBV4-3 to TRBJ2-3; D ambiguous. This CDR3 spans 16 amino acids. Trimming took off 0 bases at V and 4 bases at J, with 14 bases between the two ends. Germline loops: CDR1 LGHNA, CDR2 YSLEER. CDR3 protein: CASSQDLRTVADTQYF. The CDR3, as DNA: TGCGCCAGCAGCCAAGATTTGAGGACGGTGGCAGATACGCAGTATTTT.

This clonotype appeared a few times. V usage is TRBV19 and J usage is TRBJ2-3; 9 nucleotides match TRBD2. Losses at the gene ends were 5 bases for V and 2 bases for J; bases not matched to a gene: 11. The CDR3 contains 17 residues. CDR1 and CDR2 from the germline V gene are LNHDA and SQIVND (reference sequence). CDR3 region: CASSLKSGRPLTDTQYF. The CDR3, as DNA: TGTGCCAGTAGTCTAAAAAGCGGGAGGCCTCTCACAGATACGCAGTATTTT. Together with reference TRBV19 and TRBJ2-3, the CDR3 gives the full variable domain: DGGITQSPKYLFRKEGQNVTLSCEQNLNHDAMYWYRQDPGQGLRLIYYSQIVNDFQKGDIAEGYSVSREKKESFPLTVTSAQKNPTAFYLCASSLKSGRPLTDTQYFGPGTRLTVL.

A few counts support this clonotype. The chain has TRBV24-1 and TRBJ2-2; D call uncertain. Looked up from germline, CDR1 is KGHDR and CDR2 is SFDVKD. The CDR3 consists of 17 residues. The germline V and J ends were trimmed by 4 bases and 2 bases, with 16 bases remaining between them. The CDR3 DNA follows: TGTGCCACCAGTGACCCGAGGACGGGTACTAACACCGGGGAGCTGTTTTTT. Translated: CATSDPRTGTNTGELFF.

The chain links TRBV7-9 to TRBJ2-7; 8 positions match TRBD2. The CDR3 runs to 14 residues. Germline V gene data show CDR1 as SEHNR and CDR2 as FQNEAQ (reference sequence). V shed 7 bases and J 4 bases; nucleotides not matched to a gene: 9. The CDR3 DNA reads as TGTGCCAGCACCGTCGGTGCGGGAGGTTACGAGCAGTACTTC. It encodes CASTVGAGGYEQYF.

The V gene is TRBV7-2, the J gene TRBJ2-7; TRBD1 might be the D (6 bases). The CDR3 sequence is 17 residues long. From germline, CDR1 is SGHTA and CDR2 FQGNSA. Deletions cut 2 bases from V and 2 bases from J, with 19 bases between. CDR3 amino acids: CASSLTGSRTATYEQYF. The CDR3 DNA follows: TGTGCCAGCAGCTTAACGGGGTCGAGGACAGCCACCTACGAGCAGTACTTC. The entire variable domain, with the rest obtained from reference TRBV7-2 and TRBJ2-7, is as follows: GAGVSQSPSNKVTEKGKDVELRCDPISGHTALYWYRQSLGQGLEFLIYFQGNSAPDKSGLPSDRFSAERTGGSVSTLTIQRTQQEDSAVYLCASSLTGSRTATYEQYFGPGTRLTVT.